Sample share makes the clone carrying this T cell receptor beta chain medium-sized. This entry comes from a study of OX40 agonist ivuxolimab in advanced cancers. Study context: Mean age about 60 years, range about 23 to 80; roughly 80% male.

Using immunoSEQ multiplex PCR, the repertoire was profiled, and TCRdb retains in-frame clones only, with some absent. Among some 66,000 clones listed, about four fifths were seen once. Germline V lookup: CDR1 PRHDT, CDR2 FYEKMQ (reference sequence). The CDR3 has 15 amino acids. V was cut by 2 bases and J by 1 base, with 11 bases left in between. This specimen consisted of CD4+ or CD8+ T cells sorted from blood, obtained in a trial of the OX40 agonist ivuxolimab. The sequence was obtained from an adult with an advanced solid tumor such as melanoma, head and neck, liver or kidney cancer. The chain recombines TRBV13 with TRBJ1-1, with D perhaps TRBD1 (5 bases). The CDR3 nucleotides are TGTGCCAGCAGCTTACTGTTTGGGGGGAACACTGAAGCTTTCTTT. The encoded protein is CASSLLFGGNTEAFF.